Listed here are 9 T cell receptor beta chains from one sample, sequenced in a study of CD8 T cells in Susac syndrome. The RNA input was about 0.45 to 1 ug, and it was reverse transcribed with random hexamers. TCRdb reprocessed the immunoSEQ multiplex PCR reads via MiXCR and lists one record per CDR3 protein. The sample holds about 120,000 distinct CDR3 sequences, 96% seen once. The specimen sequenced was CD4+ T cells from PBMCs. The source is a human donor with Susac syndrome.

This chain links TRBV7-2 with TRBJ2-5; 7 bases fit TRBD1. The V gene end was trimmed by 5 bases and the J gene end by 3 bases; junction bases not matched to a gene: 6. Looked up from germline, CDR1 is SGHTA and CDR2 is FQGNSA. The CDR3 spans 14 residues. The CDR3 DNA sequence: TGTGCCAGCAGCGGAGACAGGGCCGAAGAGACCCAGTACTTC. As protein: CASSGDRAEETQYF.

CDR3: CASSILVAGASGDTQYF. CDR3 nucleotide sequence: TGTGCCAGTAGTATATTGGTAGCGGGAGCCTCAGGAGATACGCAGTATTTT. The V gene is TRBV19, the J gene TRBJ2-3; 9 bases match TRBD2. Germline V gene sequence: CDR1 LNHDA, CDR2 SQIVND (reference sequence). CDR3 length equals 17 residues. V trimming: 2 bases; J trimming: 5 bases; junction bases outside the gene matches: 11.

The V gene is TRBV18, the J gene TRBJ2-2, with 7 bases identical to TRBD1. CDR1 and CDR2 (germline): KGHSH, LQKENI. The CDR3 length is 15 residues. Trimming removed 2 bases from V and 2 bases from J; junction bases left unmatched: 2. As DNA, the CDR3 is TGTGCCAGCTCACCAGGACAGGTTAACACCGGGGAGCTGTTTTTT. Translation gives CASSPGQVNTGELFF.

J is TRBJ2-2 and V is TRBV20-1; no firm D call. The V gene lost 3 bases and the J gene lost 6 bases, with 8 bases spanning the gap. The CDR3 has 12 amino acids. The germline V gene encodes CDR1 DFQATT and CDR2 SNEGSKA (reference sequence). CDR3 nucleotide sequence: TGCAGTGCTAGTCTTAGGCCCGGGGAGCTGTTTTTT. It codes for CSASLRPGELFF.

The rearrangement uses TRBV14 and TRBJ2-5; D remains ambiguous. The germline V gene encodes CDR1 SGHDN and CDR2 FVKESK. This CDR3 region has 15 residues. Deletions cut 0 bases from V and 3 bases from J, with 11 bases between. In DNA form, the CDR3 reads TGTGCCAGCAGCCAAGATTATGGCCTTGAAGAGACCCAGTACTTC. Its protein product is CASSQDYGLEETQYF.

The gene calls are TRBV29-1 and TRBJ2-3, with 8 bases fitting TRBD2. From germline, CDR1 is SQVTM and CDR2 ANQGSEA. With 4 bases clipped from V and 0 bases from J, the junction kept 12 bases outside the gene matches. CDR3 length: 17 residues. CDR3 protein: CSVVGGTSDSSTDTQYF. The CDR3 nucleotides read TGCAGCGTTGTGGGTGGGACTAGTGATTCTAGCACAGATACGCAGTATTTT.

This chain links TRBV6-5 with TRBJ2-4; a weak D match, TRBD2 (6 bases). V was cut by 2 bases and J by 0 bases, with 11 bases left in between. The CDR3 is made up of 16 amino acids. CDR1 is MNHEY and CDR2 is SVGAGI in the germline V gene. CDR3 sequence reads: CASSYAPGVAKNIQYF. CDR3 DNA: TGTGCCAGCAGTTACGCCCCGGGAGTAGCCAAAAACATTCAGTACTTC.

This chain connects TRBV18 to TRBJ2-7, with D possibly called TRBD1 or TRBD2 (5 bases each). This CDR3 region has 14 residues. CDR1 is KGHSH and CDR2 is LQKENI in the germline V gene. The V end lost 4 bases, the J end lost 6 bases, and 16 bases lay between the germline ends. The CDR3 protein is CASSRGQGPSEQYF. The CDR3 bases are TGTGCCAGCTCACGCGGGCAGGGTCCATCCGAGCAGTACTTC.

The rearrangement uses TRBV9 and TRBJ2-5; 9 positions agree with TRBD2. From germline, CDR1 is SGDLS and CDR2 YYNGEE. V shed 4 bases, J shed 2 bases, and the junction held 6 bases outside the gene matches. CDR3 length: 15 amino acids. The CDR3 spells CASSPGLAAQETQYF. Written as DNA, the CDR3 is TGTGCCAGCAGCCCGGGACTAGCTGCTCAAGAGACCCAGTACTTC.